These 18 T cell receptor beta chains originate from one sample sequenced in a study of T cells in tumors after PD-1 blockade. The data were produced by immunoSEQ multiplex PCR, yet TCRdb's version contains in-frame clones alone and is incomplete. The repertoire holds about 59,000 clones, with around three quarters as singletons. Sequencing was performed on PBMCs, taken before anti-PD-1 treatment. The source is a human donor with basal cell carcinoma.

This clone was found a few times. V gene TRBV5-5 combines with J gene TRBJ1-4; unclear D gene. The CDR3 length is 11 residues. Germline loops: CDR1 SGHKS, CDR2 YYEKEE (reference sequence). V dropped 4 bases and J dropped 5 bases, with 3 bases sitting between them. The CDR3 here is CASSKNEKLFF. CDR3 DNA: TGTGCCAGCAGCAAGAATGAAAAACTGTTTTTT.

The chain employs TRBV19 and TRBJ2-1; D call uncertain. This CDR3 comprises 15 residues. Germline assignment: CDR1 LNHDA and CDR2 SQIVND (reference sequence). V lost 0 bases, J lost 2 bases, and 8 bases lay in between. CDR3 nucleotide sequence: TGTGCCAGTAGTATAGAGGGGATCCCCTACAATGAGCAGTTCTTC. It encodes CASSIEGIPYNEQFF.

The chain combines TRBV6-5 with TRBJ1-1; unclear D gene. The CDR3 covers 14 residues. V was shortened by 5 bases and J by 11 bases, with 21 bases between the two germline ends. In germline, CDR1 is MNHEY, CDR2 SVGAGI. This CDR3 is CASSPSGKGRRAFF. CDR3 sequence (DNA): TGTGCCAGCAGTCCCAGCGGGAAAGGAAGGCGGGCTTTCTTT.

This sequence joins TRBV19 and TRBJ2-1, with D possibly TRBD2 on 5 matching bases. The V end lost 5 bases, the J end lost 5 bases, and 16 bases lay between the germline ends. The CDR3 runs 15 residues. In germline, CDR1 is LNHDA, CDR2 SQIVND (reference sequence). The CDR3 sequence: CASSSNVAGNNEQFF. For the CDR3, the DNA is TGTGCCAGTAGTTCAAATGTCGCCGGGAACAATGAGCAGTTCTTC.

V gene TRBV2 combines with J gene TRBJ2-7, with unresolved D. CDR1 is SNHLY and CDR2 is FYNNEI in the germline V gene. The V end lost 5 bases, the J end lost 4 bases, and 6 bases lay between the germline ends. CDR3 size: 11 residues. The CDR3 loop is CASSNGYEQYF. Here the CDR3 DNA reads TGTGCCAGCAGTAACGGTTACGAGCAGTACTTC.

The chain uses TRBV6-1 and TRBJ1-5; D is ambiguous. The germline CDR1 and CDR2 sequences are MNHNS and SASEGT. The CDR3 extends over 14 amino acids. V shed 1 base and J shed 2 bases, with 6 bases lying between them. Written as DNA, the CDR3 is TGTGCCAGCAGTGAAGGTGGGGGCAATCAGCCCCAGCATTTT. It yields the protein CASSEGGGNQPQHF.

This clone was seen just once. The rearrangement joins TRBV12-3 or TRBV12-4 to TRBJ1-2; tentatively, D is TRBD1 (5 bases). Trimming removed 5 bases from V and 8 bases from J, with 15 bases in between. The CDR3 consists of 13 residues. The DNA of the CDR3 is TGTGCCAGCAGTGCAGGGTTGCGTGTGGGCTACACCTTC. Its translation is CASSAGLRVGYTF.

V is TRBV5-1 and J is TRBJ2-2, with unresolved D. Germline V gene sequence: CDR1 SGHRS, CDR2 YFSETQ. The V end lost 0 bases, the J end lost 4 bases, and 4 bases lay between the germline ends. The CDR3 spans 13 residues. The CDR3 coding sequence is TGCGCCAGCAGCTTGGGCTTCACCGGGGAGCTGTTTTTT. Translation: CASSLGFTGELFF.

The chain carries TRBV15 and TRBJ2-2, with D perhaps matching TRBD2 (5 bases). Deletions cut 5 bases from V and 1 base from J, with 5 bases between. This CDR3 is built from 13 residues. CDR1 LNHNV and CDR2 YYDKDF come from the germline V gene (reference sequence). The CDR3 nucleotides read TGTGCCACCAGCGGAGGGAACACCGGGGAGCTGTTTTTT. This gives the protein CATSGGNTGELFF.

The chain employs TRBV2 and TRBJ2-7, with D possibly TRBD2 on 5 matching bases. The germline CDR1 and CDR2 sequences are SNHLY and FYNNEI. V lost 6 bases and J lost 6, with 27 bases in between. This CDR3 region has 17 residues. This chain's CDR3 is CASSDPLNNLASPEQYF. In nucleotides, the CDR3 is TGTGCCAGCAGCGATCCCCTGAACAACTTAGCGTCCCCCGAGCAGTACTTC.

The genes are TRBV5-4 and TRBJ2-2; 9 bases fit TRBD1. The germline CDR1 and CDR2 sequences are SGHNT and YYREEE (reference sequence). The CDR3 is 14 amino acids. Germline trimming cut 9 bases from V and 7 bases from J; bases unmatched to any gene: 10. The CDR3 here is CATSRDRDVGELFF. The CDR3 DNA is TGTGCCACAAGCCGGGACAGGGATGTCGGGGAGCTGTTTTTT. The variable domain in full, completed from reference TRBV5-4 and TRBJ2-2, reads ETGVTQSPTHLIKTRGQQVTLRCSSQSGHNTVSWYQQALGQGPQFIFQYYREEENGRGNFPPRFSGLQFPNYSSELNVNALELDDSALYLCATSRDRDVGELFFGEGSRLTVL.

This clone has more than one count but fewer than ten. This sequence joins TRBV25-1 and TRBJ2-1, with no clear D. The germline gives CDR1 MGHDK, CDR2 SYGVNS. The V end was cut by 8 bases, the J end by 8 bases, with 16 bases between. CDR3 length: 13 amino acids. CDR3 DNA sequence: TGTGCCAGCCAAAACTACCTTGGTCATGAGCAGTTCTTC. Translated: CASQNYLGHEQFF. Full variable domain (rest looked up from reference TRBV25-1 and TRBJ2-1): EADIYQTPRYLVIGTGKKITLECSQTMGHDKMYWYQQDPGMELHLIHYSYGVNSTEKGDLSSESTVSRIRTEHFPLTLESARPSHTSQYLCASQNYLGHEQFFGPGTRLTVL.

V gene TRBV11-3 combines with J gene TRBJ1-1; unclear D gene. The CDR3 extends over 12 amino acids. Trimming removed 3 bases at V and 4 bases at J, with 6 bases between. From germline, CDR1 is SGHNT and CDR2 YENEEA. The chain's CDR3 is CASSLKGTEAFF. The CDR3 DNA reads TGTGCCAGCAGCTTGAAAGGCACTGAAGCTTTCTTT.

This rearrangement joins TRBV5-6 to TRBJ1-2; D remains unclear. With 4 bases removed from V and 2 bases from J, the gap between germline ends came to 15 bases. CDR1 SGHDT and CDR2 YYEEEE come from the germline V gene. The CDR3 is 15 amino acids. The CDR3 nucleotides are TGTGCCAGCAGCCTGTGGGAGGCCACAAACTATGGCTACACCTTC. This sequence encodes CASSLWEATNYGYTF.

This sequence joins TRBV7-8 and TRBJ2-2, with 14 positions matching TRBD2. The CDR3 consists of 18 residues. With 1 base clipped from V and 3 bases from J, the junction kept 4 bases outside the gene matches. Germline CDR1 reads SGHVS; CDR2 reads FQNEAQ. CDR3 residues: CASSLVRLAGGYTGELFF. CDR3 DNA sequence: TGTGCCAGCAGCTTAGTTAGACTAGCGGGGGGGTACACCGGGGAGCTGTTTTTT.

J is TRBJ2-3 and V is TRBV5-1; D gene unclear. This CDR3 contains 14 residues. The germline CDR1 and CDR2 sequences are SGHRS and YFSETQ. V lost 4 bases and J 5 bases, leaving 14 bases between the germline ends. The CDR3 DNA sequence: TGCGCCAGCAGCCCTGCCTCTAGAGGAGATACGCAGTATTTT. Translation gives CASSPASRGDTQYF.

The chain employs TRBV6-6 and TRBJ1-2; D is unresolved. The CDR3 loop spans 14 amino acids. Trimming stripped 8 bases from V and 2 bases from J, with 15 bases between. Germline-derived CDR1 and CDR2 are MNHNY and SVGAGI (reference sequence). The CDR3 DNA reads TGTGCCAGCGTTGGAGGTGGCAGAAACTATGGCTACACCTTC. It is translated as CASVGGGRNYGYTF.

The J gene is TRBJ1-2, the V gene TRBV7-8; no reliable D call. Germline loops: CDR1 SGHVS, CDR2 FQNEAQ. The CDR3 runs 17 residues. The V and J ends lost 1 base and 1 base respectively, with 16 bases between them. Here the CDR3 reads CASSLVYRPTINYGYTF. The CDR3 region has the DNA TGTGCCAGCAGCTTAGTGTACAGACCGACAATTAACTATGGCTACACCTTC.